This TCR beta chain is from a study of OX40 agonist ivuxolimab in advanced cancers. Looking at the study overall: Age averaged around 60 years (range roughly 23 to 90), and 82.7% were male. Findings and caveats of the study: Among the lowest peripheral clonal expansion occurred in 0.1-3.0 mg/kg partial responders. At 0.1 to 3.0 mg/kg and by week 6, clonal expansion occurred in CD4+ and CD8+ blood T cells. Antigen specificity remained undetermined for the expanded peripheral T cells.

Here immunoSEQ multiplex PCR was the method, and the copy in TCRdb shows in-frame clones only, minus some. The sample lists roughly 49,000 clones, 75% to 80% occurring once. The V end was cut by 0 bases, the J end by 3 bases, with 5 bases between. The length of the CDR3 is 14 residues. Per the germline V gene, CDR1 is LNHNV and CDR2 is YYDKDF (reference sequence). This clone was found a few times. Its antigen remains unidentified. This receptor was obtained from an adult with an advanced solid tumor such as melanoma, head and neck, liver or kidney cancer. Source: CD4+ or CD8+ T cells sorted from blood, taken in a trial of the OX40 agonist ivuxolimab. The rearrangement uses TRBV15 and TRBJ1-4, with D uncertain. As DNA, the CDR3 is TGTGCCACCAGCAGAGAGGTGGCTAATGAAAAACTGTTTTTT. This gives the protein CATSREVANEKLFF.